One and the same sample provided the 27 T cell receptor beta chains below, sequenced in a study of shared clonotypes between healthy human individuals. As defined, naive CD8 cells were CD45RO-negative and positively selected for CCR7, with terminally differentiated effector memory CD45RA+ cells excluded. Repertoires were generated with immunoSEQ multiplex PCR, while TCRdb's copy carries only in-frame clones and drops some. The sample has 700,000 to 950,000 clones; around 96% are singletons. Specimen: naive CD8+ T cells sorted from blood. All receptors derive from a man aged 25-45 years in good health.

The rearrangement uses TRBV28 and TRBJ2-2, with TRBD1 as a possible D gene (6 bases). V was pared by 7 bases and J by 0 bases, with 12 bases between. CDR3 length equals 15 residues. Per germline, CDR1 MDHEN and CDR2 SYDVKM. The chain's CDR3 is CASTLGHTNTGELFF. The CDR3, as DNA: TGTGCCAGCACACTGGGACATACGAACACCGGGGAGCTGTTTTTT. The variable domain in full, with the rest retrieved from reference TRBV28 and TRBJ2-2, is DVKVTQSSRYLVKRTGEKVFLECVQDMDHENMFWYRQDPGLGLRLIYFSYDVKMKEKGDIPEGYSVSREKKERFSLILESASTNQTSMYLCASTLGHTNTGELFFGEGSRLTVL.

The gene calls are TRBV15 and TRBJ2-7; TRBD2 matches at 11 bases. Germline V gives CDR1 LNHNV, CDR2 YYDKDF (reference sequence). The CDR3 loop spans 19 amino acids. Trimming removed 0 bases from V and 2 bases from J; junction bases left unmatched: 12. Here the CDR3 reads CATSRDSRASGRTPYEQYF. CDR3 nucleotide sequence: TGTGCCACCAGCAGAGATTCTCGGGCTAGCGGGAGGACCCCCTACGAGCAGTACTTC. Variable domain in full (rest from reference TRBV15 and TRBJ2-7): DAMVIQNPRYQVTQFGKPVTLSCSQTLNHNVMYWYQQKSSQAPKLLFHYYDKDFNNEADTPDNFQSRRPNTSFCFLDIRSPGLGDTAMYLCATSRDSRASGRTPYEQYFGPGTRLTVT.

The chain carries TRBV4-1 and TRBJ2-7; D possibly corresponds to TRBD1 (6 bases). Trimming stripped 6 bases from V and 1 base from J, with 10 bases between. Germline CDR1 is MGHRA and CDR2 is YSYEKL. CDR3 length: 13 amino acids. The CDR3 DNA follows: TGCGCCAGCAGGGGCGACAGGTCCTACGAGCAGTACTTC. Its protein product is CASRGDRSYEQYF.

This clone showed up just once. The chain has TRBV7-9 and TRBJ2-7; tentative D call: TRBD1 (6 bases). The CDR3 has 14 residues. Germline assignment: CDR1 SEHNR and CDR2 FQNEAQ (reference sequence). V gave up 5 bases and J gave up 7 bases, with 18 bases separating them. CDR3 sequence: CASSSPGTTGEQYF. DNA of the CDR3: TGTGCCAGCAGCAGCCCCGGGACAACAGGGGAGCAGTACTTC.

In regard to this clone: The same CDR3 is also encoded by other DNA sequences in this sample. V is TRBV7-6 and J is TRBJ2-1; D perhaps matches TRBD1 (5 bases). The length of the CDR3 is 15 residues. The germline V gene has CDR1 SGHVS and CDR2 FNYEAQ. V lost 1 base to trimming and J lost 4 bases, with 11 bases between them. The CDR3 DNA follows: TGTGCCAGCAGCTTAGAGCAGGGTGGGTACAATGAGCAGTTCTTC. It is translated as CASSLEQGGYNEQFF.

This clone appeared once. The V gene is TRBV5-6, the J gene TRBJ1-3, with D unresolved. Germline V gives CDR1 SGHDT, CDR2 YYEEEE. The CDR3 is made up of 14 amino acids. V was shortened by 1 base and J by 1 base, with 6 bases between the two germline ends. CDR3 nucleotides: TGTGCCAGCAGCTTGCGCAAGTCTGGAAACACCATATATTTT. Protein sequence: CASSLRKSGNTIYF.

The chain carries TRBV7-8 and TRBJ2-3, with a weak D call TRBD1 (5 bases). This CDR3 spans 16 amino acids. CDR1 is SGHVS, CDR2 FQNEAQ, per germline. V lost 0 bases, J lost 6 bases, and 16 bases lay in between. The CDR3 DNA reads TGTGCCAGCAGCTTAGCCCCAGGAGAGGCAGGGGATACGCAGTATTTT. Translation gives CASSLAPGEAGDTQYF.

This clone was seen just once. The chain is built from TRBV9 and TRBJ2-1; D remains unclear. The CDR3 runs 12 residues. Per the germline V gene, CDR1 is SGDLS and CDR2 is YYNGEE. V lost 3 bases to trimming and J lost 4 bases, with 5 bases between them. The CDR3 DNA sequence: TGTGCCAGCAGCGAAGGATACAATGAGCAGTTCTTC. Translating gives CASSEGYNEQFF.

The chain uses TRBV7-9 and TRBJ1-4; D may be TRBD1 (5 bases). V was clipped by 1 base and J by 15 bases, with 12 bases between them. The CDR3 is 12 residues long. The germline V gene encodes CDR1 SEHNR and CDR2 FQNEAQ (reference sequence). CDR3 coding DNA: TGTGCCAGCAGCTTAGAGGGCAGGGATTTGTTTTTT. Translated: CASSLEGRDLFF.

The V and J genes are TRBV27 and TRBJ2-7; no clear D. V dropped 2 bases and J dropped 2 bases, with 7 bases sitting between them. The CDR3 covers 13 residues. Germline CDR1 reads MNHEY; CDR2 reads SMNVEV (reference sequence). CDR3 in amino acids: CASSLQEAYEQYF. Written as DNA, the CDR3 is TGTGCCAGCAGTTTACAGGAAGCCTACGAGCAGTACTTC.

V gene TRBV6-5 combines with J gene TRBJ2-1; 8 bases agree with TRBD2. V dropped 5 bases and J dropped 4; count of bases not matched to a gene: 4. Germline V gene lookup returns CDR1 MNHEY and CDR2 SVGAGI. This CDR3 comprises 14 residues. The CDR3 sequence: CASSQRERYNEQFF. In DNA form, the CDR3 reads TGTGCCAGCAGTCAGCGGGAGCGGTACAATGAGCAGTTCTTC.

This chain's CDR3 is CASSPPTGDYEQFF. The CDR3, as DNA: TGTGCCAGCAGTCCACCGACAGGGGATTACGAGCAGTTCTTC. The chain links TRBV6-5 to TRBJ2-1; 8 nucleotides agree with TRBD1. The length of the CDR3 is 14 residues. Per the germline V gene, CDR1 is MNHEY and CDR2 is SVGAGI. With V trimmed by 5 bases and J by 10 bases, 10 bases remained unmatched.

V and J are TRBV7-9 and TRBJ1-5; 7 nucleotides line up with TRBD1. V shed 6 bases and J 11 bases; nucleotides not matched to a gene: 16. The CDR3 runs 15 residues. The germline CDR1 and CDR2 sequences are SEHNR and FQNEAQ (reference sequence). The CDR3 sequence is CASSSDREGVSAQHF. Written as DNA, the CDR3 is TGTGCCAGCAGTTCCGACAGGGAGGGAGTTTCGGCCCAGCATTTT. The complete variable domain, with remaining parts taken from reference TRBV7-9 and TRBJ1-5, reads DTGVSQNPRHKITKRGQNVTFRCDPISEHNRLYWYRQTLGQGPEFLTYFQNEAQLEKSRLLSDRFSAERPKGSFSTLEIQRTEQGDSAMYLCASSSDREGVSAQHFGDGTRLSIL.

The chain employs TRBV7-6 and TRBJ2-7, with D perhaps matching TRBD1 or TRBD2 (5 bases each). The CDR3 spans 15 residues. V lost 2 bases, J lost 4 bases, and 15 bases lay in between. The V gene's germline CDR1 is SGHVS and CDR2 FNYEAQ. The CDR3 coding sequence is TGTGCCAGCAGCTTATGGAGAGGGGCTGGGTACGAGCAGTACTTC. Translation: CASSLWRGAGYEQYF.

This rearrangement joins TRBV19 to TRBJ2-7, with 10 positions matching TRBD1. Germline trimming cut 3 bases from V and 5 bases from J; bases unmatched to any gene: 10. The germline V gene has CDR1 LNHDA and CDR2 SQIVND (reference sequence). The CDR3 runs 16 residues. The CDR3 DNA reads TGTGCCAGTAGTATGCACCGGGACAGGGGATCCAACGAGCAGTACTTC. It yields the protein CASSMHRDRGSNEQYF.

The chain recombines TRBV6-1 with TRBJ2-7; 8 bases fit TRBD2. Germline values: CDR1 MNHNS, CDR2 SASEGT. The length of the CDR3 is 14 residues. The J segment lost 6 bases and the V segment lost 2 bases, leaving 6 bases of the junction unmatched. CDR3 DNA sequence: TGTGCCAGCAGTGAATGGCGGGAGGCTGGCGAGCAGTACTTC. Translation: CASSEWREAGEQYF.

The chain combines TRBV5-1 with TRBJ1-5; D is undetermined. The length of the CDR3 is 15 residues. With 0 bases removed from V and 0 bases from J, the gap between germline ends came to 7 bases. Germline lookup yields CDR1 SGHRS and CDR2 YFSETQ. CDR3 sequence reads: CASSLDGYSNQPQHF. DNA for the CDR3: TGCGCCAGCAGCTTGGACGGCTATAGCAATCAGCCCCAGCATTTT.

V gene TRBV20-1 combines with J gene TRBJ2-7; D remains ambiguous. V was trimmed by 2 bases and J by 6 bases, leaving 5 bases between them. CDR3 length: 10 amino acids. The V gene's germline CDR1 is DFQATT and CDR2 SNEGSKA (reference sequence). CDR3 in amino acids: CSARWGEQYF. The CDR3 nucleotides read TGCAGTGCTAGATGGGGCGAGCAGTACTTC.

The genes are TRBV18 and TRBJ2-7; 7 positions match TRBD2. Germline V gene data show CDR1 as KGHSH and CDR2 as LQKENI. The CDR3 loop spans 14 amino acids. V shed 2 bases, J shed 2 bases, and the junction held 3 bases outside the gene matches. The CDR3 region has the DNA TGTGCCAGCTCACCATCGCGGGGGACCTACGAGCAGTACTTC. Its protein product is CASSPSRGTYEQYF. Variable domain in full (rest from reference TRBV18 and TRBJ2-7): NAGVMQNPRHLVRRRGQEARLRCSPMKGHSHVYWYRQLPEEGLKFMVYLQKENIIDESGMPKERFSAEFPKEGPSILRIQQVVRGDSAAYFCASSPSRGTYEQYFGPGTRLTVT.

The CDR3 nucleotides read TGTGCCAGCACCCCTGGGGGGGACCAAGAGACCCAGTACTTC. Protein product: CASTPGGDQETQYF. The chain is built from TRBV6-5 and TRBJ2-5; 7 bases line up with TRBD2. CDR1 MNHEY and CDR2 SVGAGI come from the germline V gene. This CDR3 has 14 residues. Unmatched junction bases numbered 5, after V lost 7 bases and J lost 0 bases.

The chain couples TRBV29-1 to TRBJ2-1; perhaps TRBD1 as D (5 bases). This CDR3 is built from 14 residues. Trimming pared 7 bases from V and 0 bases from J, leaving 13 bases between. From germline, CDR1 is SQVTM and CDR2 ANQGSEA. The CDR3 DNA follows: TGCAGCGCACTGACAGAGAGCTCCTACAATGAGCAGTTCTTC. Its translation is CSALTESSYNEQFF.

The V call is TRBV2, the J call TRBJ1-5; unclear D gene. CDR1 and CDR2 from the germline V gene are SNHLY and FYNNEI. Trimming left V 4 bases short and J 4 bases short, with 8 bases between. The CDR3 loop spans 13 amino acids. CDR3 sequence (DNA): TGTGCCAGCAGTGGCTCAGGTAATCAGCCCCAGCATTTT. Its protein product is CASSGSGNQPQHF. The whole variable domain, filled in from reference TRBV2 and TRBJ1-5, reads EPEVTQTPSHQVTQMGQEVILRCVPISNHLYFYWYRQILGQKVEFLVSFYNNEISEKSEIFDDQFSVERPDGSNFTLKIRSTKLEDSAMYFCASSGSGNQPQHFGDGTRLSIL.

V is TRBV7-2 and J is TRBJ2-5, with D perhaps TRBD2 (5 bases). Germline CDR1 is SGHTA and CDR2 is FQGNSA. There are 14 residues in the CDR3. V shed 3 bases and J shed 5 bases, with 13 bases lying between them. CDR3 coding DNA: TGTGCCAGCAGCTTTCTGGGAGAGTGGGAGACCCAGTACTTC. The encoded protein is CASSFLGEWETQYF.

The rearrangement links TRBV9 to TRBJ2-7, with D perhaps given as TRBD1 or TRBD2 (5 bases each). CDR3 size: 15 residues. Germline V lookup: CDR1 SGDLS, CDR2 YYNGEE. Trimming left V 4 bases short and J 6 bases short, with 20 bases between. DNA of the CDR3: TGTGCCAGCAGCAGAGGGACGTCGGACCCCGTCGAGCAGTACTTC. This codes for CASSRGTSDPVEQYF. The variable domain in full, completed from reference TRBV9 and TRBJ2-7, reads DSGVTQTPKHLITATGQRVTLRCSPRSGDLSVYWYQQSLDQGLQFLIQYYNGEERAKGNILERFSAQQFPDLHSELNLSSLELGDSALYFCASSRGTSDPVEQYFGPGTRLTVT.

V and J are TRBV28 and TRBJ2-2, with D hard to call. V was pared by 8 bases and J by 6 bases, with 10 bases between. The length of the CDR3 is 12 residues. The germline gives CDR1 MDHEN, CDR2 SYDVKM. In DNA, the CDR3 is TGTGCCAGCCCCAGTCCATCCGGGGAGCTGTTTTTT. It specifies CASPSPSGELFF.

The CDR3 bases are TGTGCCAGCAGTGAACTAGGAGGAGGAAATGGCTACACCTTC. Amino acids: CASSELGGGNGYTF. This rearrangement joins TRBV25-1 to TRBJ1-2, with D uncertain. The CDR3 contains 14 residues. Trimming removed 2 bases from V and 6 bases from J, with 13 bases in between. CDR1 and CDR2 (germline): MGHDK, SYGVNS.

This chain joins TRBV13 and TRBJ2-7, with D maybe TRBD1 (6 bases). V dropped 3 bases and J dropped 5 bases, with 14 bases sitting between them. Per the germline V gene, CDR1 is PRHDT and CDR2 is FYEKMQ (reference sequence). This CDR3 comprises 14 residues. The CDR3 reads CASSFTDSRNEQYF. CDR3 DNA: TGTGCCAGCAGCTTTACGGACAGTCGCAACGAGCAGTACTTC.